This note documents a single T cell receptor (beta chain) sequence. This CDR3 spans 15 amino acids. Germline CDR1 WNHNN, CDR2 SYGVQD (reference sequence). Trimming cost V 6 bases and J 1 base; bases outside gene matches: 5. As processed by the authors: Counts of nucleated cells, estimated from reference gene primer amplification, were obtained. The assay was immunoSEQ multiplex PCR, and TCRdb's table has in-frame clones only and misses some. V and J calls and clone size follow that table, whereas D and trimming were derived from the DNA. Of about 110,000 clones in the sample, approximately 88% were seen once. The data stem from a study of blood T cell repertoires in COVID-19. Study-level background: The study drew acute and convalescent COVID-19 samples from the United States, Italy and Spain. From T cells, B-cell-depleted T cells, or PBMCs came the material, which was cDNA or gDNA.

This TCR derives from a middle-aged man with active or convalescent COVID-19. V usage is TRBV10-1 and J usage is TRBJ2-1; 8 bases map to TRBD2. What was sequenced was peripheral blood. The CDR3 loop is CASSPAGESYNEQFF. CDR3 bases: TGCGCCAGCAGCCCAGCGGGAGAGTCCTACAATGAGCAGTTCTTC.